Each of the 32 T cell receptor beta chains below was sequenced from the same sample in a study of T cell responses to AZD1222 COVID-19 vaccine. Profiling relied on immunoSEQ multiplex PCR, and the TCRdb table lists in-frame clones only, not all of them. The table includes roughly 120,000 clones, approximately 91% detected once. Specimen: peripheral blood, collected on day 0 of AZD1222 vaccination. Receptors originate from an adult in good health.

This chain uses TRBV7-2 with TRBJ1-1; tentatively, D is TRBD1 (6 bases). Germline CDR1 is SGHTA and CDR2 is FQGNSA. The CDR3 sequence is 14 residues long. The V and J ends lost 0 bases and 3 bases respectively, with 8 bases between them. The DNA for the CDR3 is TGTGCCAGCAGCTTAGCTGGGGGCCACACTGAAGCTTTCTTT. Translation gives CASSLAGGHTEAFF.

V and J are TRBV14 and TRBJ1-2; D may be TRBD1 (6 bases). V shed 4 bases and J shed 5 bases, with 14 bases lying between them. The CDR3 has 14 residues. CDR1 and CDR2 (germline): SGHDN, FVKESK. Here the CDR3 reads CASSPVGGLYGYTF. CDR3 coding DNA: TGTGCCAGCAGCCCCGTGGGGGGGCTGTATGGCTACACCTTC.

This chain connects TRBV7-9 to TRBJ2-3; 8 bases are shared with TRBD1. Trimming at V came to 4 bases and at J to 6 bases, leaving 6 bases not matched to a gene. The CDR3 has 14 amino acids. The germline V gene has CDR1 SEHNR and CDR2 FQNEAQ (reference sequence). CDR3 sequence reads: CASSSGQEGDTQYF. In nucleotides, the CDR3 is TGTGCCAGCAGCTCGGGACAGGAGGGGGATACGCAGTATTTT. Filled out from reference TRBV7-9 and TRBJ2-3, the complete variable domain reads DTGVSQNPRHKITKRGQNVTFRCDPISEHNRLYWYRQTLGQGPEFLTYFQNEAQLEKSRLLSDRFSAERPKGSFSTLEIQRTEQGDSAMYLCASSSGQEGDTQYFGPGTRLTVL.

The V call is TRBV5-4, the J call TRBJ2-5; weak D call: TRBD2 (6 bases). V lost 0 bases, J lost 5 bases, and 17 bases lay in between. Germline loops: CDR1 SGHNT, CDR2 YYREEE (reference sequence). This CDR3 is built from 16 residues. For the CDR3, the DNA is TGTGCCAGCAGCTTGGTGGTTGGGGCCGCGGGGGAGACCCAGTACTTC. Its translation is CASSLVVGAAGETQYF.

This chain connects TRBV7-9 to TRBJ2-7; D possibly corresponds to TRBD2 (6 bases). The CDR3 extends over 14 amino acids. Trimming shortened V by 5 bases and J by 2 bases, and 13 bases separated the two germline ends. Germline V gives CDR1 SEHNR, CDR2 FQNEAQ (reference sequence). The CDR3 sequence: CASSPAGGTYEQYF. CDR3 DNA: TGTGCCAGCAGCCCAGCGGGCGGGACCTACGAGCAGTACTTC.

This CDR3 is CASSLRGGGAGNTGELFF. CDR3 coding DNA: TGTGCCAGCAGCCTAAGGGGAGGGGGCGCTGGGAACACCGGGGAGCTGTTTTTT. This chain links TRBV7-2 with TRBJ2-2; D could derive from TRBD1 or TRBD2 (7 bases each). This CDR3 is built from 18 residues. Trimming left V 5 bases short and J 1 base short, with 20 bases between. CDR1 SGHTA and CDR2 FQGNSA come from the germline V gene.

The chain uses TRBV5-1 and TRBJ2-2; D may be TRBD2 (6 bases). Looked up from germline, CDR1 is SGHRS and CDR2 is YFSETQ. V was clipped by 6 bases and J by 4 bases, with 10 bases between them. This CDR3 contains 13 residues. The CDR3 protein is CASKEGGTGELFF. The CDR3, as DNA: TGCGCCAGCAAGGAGGGCGGCACCGGGGAGCTGTTTTTT.

This rearrangement joins TRBV6-6 to TRBJ1-5; TRBD1 aligns across 9 bases. The ends lost 2 bases at V and 2 bases at J; junction bases unmatched: 1. Germline CDR1 and CDR2: MNHNY and SVGAGI (reference sequence). The CDR3 contains 15 residues. The DNA of the CDR3 is TGTGCCAGCAGTTACACAGGGGGCGGCAATCAGCCCCAGCATTTT. It encodes CASSYTGGGNQPQHF.

V is TRBV5-1 and J is TRBJ1-1; D is unresolved. The V gene lost 1 base and the J gene lost 5 bases, with 21 bases spanning the gap. The CDR3 sequence is 17 residues long. Looked up from germline, CDR1 is SGHRS and CDR2 is YFSETQ. The CDR3 protein is CASSLSLPAAHRTEAFF. The CDR3 coding sequence is TGCGCCAGCAGCTTGTCCCTCCCCGCCGCGCATAGGACTGAAGCTTTCTTT. The full variable domain, in which reference TRBV5-1 and TRBJ1-1 provide the parts outside the CDR3, is KAGVTQTPRYLIKTRGQQVTLSCSPISGHRSVSWYQQTPGQGLQFLFEYFSETQRNKGNFPGRFSGRQFSNSRSEMNVSTLELGDSALYLCASSLSLPAAHRTEAFFGQGTRLTVV.

The chain combines TRBV2 with TRBJ2-2, with 12 bases that match TRBD2. This CDR3 is 15 amino acids long. J gave up 7 bases and V 4 bases, and 4 bases lay outside the gene matches. Germline lookup yields CDR1 SNHLY and CDR2 FYNNEI. In DNA form, the CDR3 reads TGTGCCAGCAGTGGACTAGCGGGAGCGGTCGGGGAGCTGTTTTTT. Translation: CASSGLAGAVGELFF.

The chain couples TRBV28 to TRBJ2-6; D may be TRBD1 or TRBD2 (5 bases each). The CDR3 is 17 residues long. Trimming pared 7 bases from V and 4 bases from J, leaving 20 bases between. The germline V gene encodes CDR1 MDHEN and CDR2 SYDVKM. In nucleotides, the CDR3 is TGTGCCAGCACCGCGGCGGGCAGGGCGCTGGGGGCCAACGTCCTGACTTTC. Protein: CASTAAGRALGANVLTF.

This rearrangement joins TRBV21-1 to TRBJ2-2; the table gives TRBD2 as D, unverified against the DNA. TRBV21-1 is a documented pseudogene. The CDR3 totals 16 residues. This chain's CDR3 is CASSKGVAGVAGELFF. The CDR3 nucleotides are TGTGCCAGCAGCAAAGGAGTAGCGGGAGTCGCCGGGGAGCTGTTTTTT.

The chain combines TRBV25-1 with TRBJ2-5; D unclear. Trimming stripped 4 bases from V and 5 bases from J, with 5 bases between. This CDR3 region has 11 residues. The germline V gene has CDR1 MGHDK and CDR2 SYGVNS. The CDR3 DNA sequence: TGTGCCAGCAGTGGTGTGGAGACCCAGTACTTC. The encoded protein is CASSGVETQYF.

The V gene is TRBV7-2, the J gene TRBJ2-1; D is possibly TRBD1 or TRBD2 (7 bases each). V was clipped by 1 base and J by 2 bases, with 12 bases between them. The CDR3 length is 16 residues. Germline-derived CDR1 and CDR2 are SGHTA and FQGNSA. CDR3: CASSLVAGGAYNEQFF. The CDR3, as DNA: TGTGCCAGCAGCTTAGTGGCAGGGGGGGCCTACAATGAGCAGTTCTTC.

The rearrangement links TRBV28 to TRBJ1-1; D not resolved. Germline V gives CDR1 MDHEN, CDR2 SYDVKM. V was cut by 6 bases and J by 5 bases, with 10 bases left in between. CDR3 length: 12 residues. The CDR3 DNA is TGTGCCAGCAGGGGATCGGGGACTGAAGCTTTCTTT. Its translation is CASRGSGTEAFF.

V is TRBV7-2 and J is TRBJ1-5; no reliable D call. The V gene's germline CDR1 is SGHTA and CDR2 FQGNSA. The CDR3 is 13 amino acids. Trimming took off 3 bases at V and 5 bases at J, with 8 bases between the two ends. CDR3 residues: CASSFLKYQPQHF. CDR3 bases: TGTGCCAGCAGCTTCTTAAAGTATCAGCCCCAGCATTTT.

V and J are TRBV3-1 (or the pseudogene TRBV3-2) and TRBJ2-1, with D uncertain. There are 13 residues in the CDR3. Deletions cut 2 bases from V and 2 bases from J, with 4 bases between. Germline V gives CDR1 LGHDT, CDR2 YNNKEL (reference sequence). The CDR3 here is CASSQTTYNEQFF. CDR3 coding DNA: TGTGCCAGCAGCCAAACCACCTACAATGAGCAGTTCTTC.

The gene calls are TRBV27 and TRBJ1-6, with 7 bases lining up with TRBD1. V gave up 4 bases and J gave up 5 bases; unmatched junction bases: 2. This CDR3 is built from 14 residues. The germline V gene encodes CDR1 MNHEY and CDR2 SMNVEV (reference sequence). This chain's CDR3 is CASSWTGNNSPLHF. The CDR3 DNA follows: TGTGCCAGCAGTTGGACAGGAAATAATTCACCCCTCCACTTT.

The chain joins TRBV5-4 to TRBJ1-2, with a weak D call TRBD1 (5 bases). Germline-derived CDR1 and CDR2 are SGHNT and YYREEE (reference sequence). The length of the CDR3 is 14 residues. The V end lost 4 bases, the J end lost 0 bases, and 10 bases lay between the germline ends. The CDR3 here is CASSPRETNYGYTF. The CDR3, as DNA: TGTGCCAGCAGCCCCAGGGAGACTAACTATGGCTACACCTTC. Full variable domain (outside the CDR3, taken from reference TRBV5-4 and TRBJ1-2): ETGVTQSPTHLIKTRGQQVTLRCSSQSGHNTVSWYQQALGQGPQFIFQYYREEENGRGNFPPRFSGLQFPNYSSELNVNALELDDSALYLCASSPRETNYGYTFGSGTRLTVV.

V usage is TRBV6-5 and J usage is TRBJ1-4; D perhaps matches TRBD1 (5 bases). This CDR3 contains 14 residues. Germline CDR1 and CDR2: MNHEY and SVGAGI. V was clipped by 3 bases and J by 11 bases, with 16 bases between them. CDR3: CASSYQGAVGKLFF. The CDR3 DNA is TGTGCCAGCAGTTATCAAGGGGCCGTCGGGAAACTGTTTTTT.

V is TRBV28 and J is TRBJ2-1; tentatively, D is TRBD1 or TRBD2 (6 bases each). Per germline, CDR1 MDHEN and CDR2 SYDVKM. Between the trimmed V and J ends, which lost 6 bases and 14 bases, there was a span of 14 bases. The CDR3 has 11 residues. The CDR3 bases are TGTGCCAGCAGAGGGGGGCCCCTGGAGTTCTTC. Its translation: CASRGGPLEFF.

V gene TRBV27 combines with J gene TRBJ1-2; 10 nucleotides align to TRBD1. Germline CDR1 reads MNHEY; CDR2 reads SMNVEV (reference sequence). The CDR3 length is 16 residues. Germline trimming cut 3 bases from V and 0 bases from J; bases unmatched to any gene: 4. The CDR3 loop is CASSLQGTGANYGYTF. CDR3 nucleotide sequence: TGTGCCAGCAGTTTGCAGGGGACAGGGGCTAACTATGGCTACACCTTC.

The genes are TRBV12-3 or TRBV12-4 and TRBJ2-1, with TRBD2 identical over 11 bases. The V gene end was trimmed by 2 bases and the J gene end by 11 bases; junction bases not matched to a gene: 2. The CDR3 totals 13 residues. The CDR3 sequence is CASSLLAGGQQFF. CDR3 DNA sequence: TGTGCCAGCAGTTTACTAGCGGGAGGACAGCAGTTCTTC.

This clone was seen only a few times. This rearrangement joins TRBV5-6 to TRBJ2-3; D assignment may be TRBD1 or TRBD2 (5 bases each). The V gene lost 4 bases and the J gene lost 6 bases, with 21 bases spanning the gap. This CDR3 has 16 residues. In germline, CDR1 is SGHDT, CDR2 YYEEEE. CDR3 sequence: CASSRGSGRRSDTQYF. In DNA, the CDR3 is TGTGCCAGCAGCCGGGGTTCAGGGCGAAGGTCGGATACGCAGTATTTT.

The rearrangement uses TRBV4-1 and TRBJ2-1, with D perhaps matching TRBD1 (5 bases). Trimming removed 3 bases at V and 0 bases at J, with 18 bases between. Looked up from germline, CDR1 is MGHRA and CDR2 is YSYEKL. The CDR3 totals 18 residues. In DNA form, the CDR3 reads TGCGCCAGCAGCCAGTCCCTAGGGGCCATGAGCTCCTACAATGAGCAGTTCTTC. This gives the protein CASSQSLGAMSSYNEQFF.

The sample holds a few counts of this clone. Other DNA variants within this sample encode the same CDR3. The genes are TRBV2 and TRBJ2-1; TRBD2 aligns across 14 bases. The CDR3 has 17 residues. The trim removed 6 bases at V and 4 bases at J, leaving 8 bases unmatched. From germline, CDR1 is SNHLY and CDR2 FYNNEI. CDR3 region: CASSYSGLAGVYNEQFF. The CDR3 DNA is TGTGCCAGCAGCTACTCGGGACTAGCGGGAGTTTACAATGAGCAGTTCTTC.

This clone was counted a single time. This chain uses TRBV28 with TRBJ1-5; D may be TRBD1 (6 bases). The ends were cut back, 6 bases at V and 3 bases at J, with 12 bases in the middle. This CDR3 is built from 14 residues. Per the germline V gene, CDR1 is MDHEN and CDR2 is SYDVKM. The CDR3 DNA sequence: TGTGCCAGCAGCACAGGGTTACCCAATCAGCCCCAGCATTTT. Protein: CASSTGLPNQPQHF.

V usage is TRBV28 and J usage is TRBJ2-5; TRBD1 matches 9 bases. Germline V CDR1 and CDR2: MDHEN, SYDVKM. J lost 7 bases, V lost 3 bases, and 9 bases had no gene match. There are 15 residues in the CDR3. The DNA of the CDR3 is TGTGCCAGCAGTTTTAGGACAGGGGACATGGGGACCCAGTACTTC. This encodes CASSFRTGDMGTQYF.

As concerns this clone: The same CDR3 also results from other DNA sequences found in this sample. The rearrangement links TRBV5-1 to TRBJ2-5; TRBD2 aligns across 13 bases. Germline CDR1 is SGHRS and CDR2 is YFSETQ. Germline trimming cut 4 bases from V and 1 base from J; bases unmatched to any gene: 4. This CDR3 is 16 amino acids long. CDR3: CASSVGLAGAQETQYF. The CDR3 nucleotides are TGCGCCAGCAGCGTCGGACTAGCGGGAGCCCAAGAGACCCAGTACTTC.

This rearrangement joins TRBV11-1 to TRBJ2-1, with D maybe TRBD2 (6 bases). The length of the CDR3 is 16 residues. Germline V lookup: CDR1 SGHAT, CDR2 FQDESV (reference sequence). Trimming took off 5 bases at V and 3 bases at J, with 17 bases between the two ends. DNA of the CDR3: TGTGCCAGCAGCGTTCCCGGGAGCAAACTCTACAATGAGCAGTTCTTC. Translation: CASSVPGSKLYNEQFF.

The V gene is TRBV28, the J gene TRBJ1-3; D is undetermined. Germline assignment: CDR1 MDHEN and CDR2 SYDVKM. Trimming cost V 1 base and J 4 bases, with 5 bases left between them. This CDR3 is 13 amino acids long. CDR3 region: CASSLYRGNTIYF. CDR3 DNA sequence: TGTGCCAGCAGTTTATATAGGGGAAACACCATATATTTT.

The chain uses TRBV28 and TRBJ1-2; D gene uncertain. The CDR3 spans 14 residues. Trimming pared 3 bases from V and 3 bases from J, leaving 11 bases between. The germline V gene encodes CDR1 MDHEN and CDR2 SYDVKM. CDR3 coding DNA: TGTGCCAGCAGTTTGCCCCCGCCGGACTATGGCTACACCTTC. This sequence encodes CASSLPPPDYGYTF.